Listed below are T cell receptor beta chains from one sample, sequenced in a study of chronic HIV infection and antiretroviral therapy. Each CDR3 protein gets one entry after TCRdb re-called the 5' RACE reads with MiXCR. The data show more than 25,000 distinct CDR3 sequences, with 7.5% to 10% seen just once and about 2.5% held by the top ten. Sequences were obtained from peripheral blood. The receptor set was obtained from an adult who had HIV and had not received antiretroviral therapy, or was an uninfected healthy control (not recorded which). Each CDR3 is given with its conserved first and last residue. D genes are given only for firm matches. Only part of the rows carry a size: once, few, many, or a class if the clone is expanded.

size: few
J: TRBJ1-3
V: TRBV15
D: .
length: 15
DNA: TGTGCCACCAGCAGAGATCGGGGCTCTGGAAACACCATATATTTT
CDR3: CATSRDRGSGNTIYF

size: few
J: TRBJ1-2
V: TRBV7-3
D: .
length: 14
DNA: TGTGCCAGCAGCTTAATCGGGGGGAACTATGGCTACACCTTC
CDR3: CASSLIGGNYGYTF

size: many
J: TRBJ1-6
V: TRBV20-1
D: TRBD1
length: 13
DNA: TGCAGTGCTAGGGGGACAGTAAATTCACCCCTCCACTTT
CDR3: CSARGTVNSPLHF

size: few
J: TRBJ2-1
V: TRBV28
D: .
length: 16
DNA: TGTGCCAGCTTGGGGGGCAGTGTGGCAGCCTACAATGAGCAGTTCTTC
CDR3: CASLGGSVAAYNEQFF

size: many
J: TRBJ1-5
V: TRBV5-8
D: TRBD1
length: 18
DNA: TGTGCCAGCAGCTTGGCCCCGGGACAGATGTCCAGCAATCAGCCCCAGCATTTT
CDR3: CASSLAPGQMSSNQPQHF

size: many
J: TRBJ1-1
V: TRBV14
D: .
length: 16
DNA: TGTGCCAGCAGCCAAGATGCGGGGAACATGAACACTGAAGCTTTCTTT
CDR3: CASSQDAGNMNTEAFF

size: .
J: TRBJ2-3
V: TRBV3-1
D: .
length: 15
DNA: TGTGCCAGCAGCCTCGCAGGGGCCGGCACAGATACGCAGTATTTT
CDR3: CASSLAGAGTDTQYF

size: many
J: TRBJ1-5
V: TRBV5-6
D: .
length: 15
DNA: TGTGCCAGCAGCTCGGGGACATCCTTCCATCAGCCCCAGCATTTT
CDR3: CASSSGTSFHQPQHF

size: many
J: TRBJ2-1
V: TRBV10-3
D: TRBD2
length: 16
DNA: TGTGCCATCAGTGGGAGAACTAGCGGGGGGGACAATGAGCAGTTCTTC
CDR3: CAISGRTSGGDNEQFF

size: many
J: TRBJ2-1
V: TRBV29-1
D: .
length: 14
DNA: TGCAGCGTTGAACCACCGGACAGCAACAATGAGCAGTTCTTC
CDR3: CSVEPPDSNNEQFF

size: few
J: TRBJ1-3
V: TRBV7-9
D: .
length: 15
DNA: TGTGCCAGCAGCTTAGGCGGCGGGACTGGAAACACCATATATTTT
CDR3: CASSLGGGTGNTIYF

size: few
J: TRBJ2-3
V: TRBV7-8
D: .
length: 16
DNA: TGTGCCAGCAGCCGTTGGGTGGGGGAGAGCACAGATACGCAGTATTTT
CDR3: CASSRWVGESTDTQYF

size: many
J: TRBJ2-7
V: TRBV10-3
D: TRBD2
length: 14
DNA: TGTGCCATCAGTGTAACTAGCGGGACCTACGAGCAGTACTTC
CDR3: CAISVTSGTYEQYF

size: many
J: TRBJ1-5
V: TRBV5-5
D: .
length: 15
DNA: TGTGCCAGCAGCTTGTATCTCTCGAGCAATCAGCCCCAGCATTTT
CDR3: CASSLYLSSNQPQHF

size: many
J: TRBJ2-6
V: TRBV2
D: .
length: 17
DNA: TGTGCCAGCAGATTCGGACAGCTACTCTCTGGGGCCAACGTCCTGACTTTC
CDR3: CASRFGQLLSGANVLTF

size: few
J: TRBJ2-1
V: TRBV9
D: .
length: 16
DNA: TGTGCCAGCAGCGTAGCTATTATGGGGATGGACAATGAGCAGTTCTTC
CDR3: CASSVAIMGMDNEQFF

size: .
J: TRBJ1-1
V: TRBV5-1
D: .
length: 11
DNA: TGCGCCAGCAGCGACAAGCTGGAAGCTTTCTTT
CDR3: CASSDKLEAFF

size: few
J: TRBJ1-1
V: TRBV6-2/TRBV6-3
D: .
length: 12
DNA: TGTGCCAGCAGGAGCAGGGTAACTGAAGCTTTCTTT
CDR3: CASRSRVTEAFF

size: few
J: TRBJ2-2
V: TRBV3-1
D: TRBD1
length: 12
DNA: TGTGCCAGCGGGGACAGTACCGGGGAGCTGTTTTTT
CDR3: CASGDSTGELFF

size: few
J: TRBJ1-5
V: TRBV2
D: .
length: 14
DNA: TGTGCCAGCAGTGGGTCAATTAGCAATCAGCCCCAGCATTTT
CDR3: CASSGSISNQPQHF

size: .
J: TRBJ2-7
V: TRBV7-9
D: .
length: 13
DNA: TGTGCCAGCAGCTTAGCTTTCGGGGTCGAGCAGTACTTC
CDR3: CASSLAFGVEQYF

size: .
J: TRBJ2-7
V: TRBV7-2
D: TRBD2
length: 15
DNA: TGTGCCAGCAGCTTAGGAGGACTAGCGGCCTACGAGCAGTACTTC
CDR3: CASSLGGLAAYEQYF

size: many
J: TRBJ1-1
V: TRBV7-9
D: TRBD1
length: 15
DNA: TGTGCCAGCAGCTTAGGGACAGGGGGAAGCACTGAAGCTTTCTTT
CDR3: CASSLGTGGSTEAFF

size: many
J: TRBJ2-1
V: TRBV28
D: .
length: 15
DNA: TGTGCCAGCACCAAGACTACCAACACCTACAATGAGCAGTTCTTC
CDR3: CASTKTTNTYNEQFF

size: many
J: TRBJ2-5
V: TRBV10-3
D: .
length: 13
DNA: TGTGCCATCAGGGGAGACAGACAAGAGACCCAGTACTTC
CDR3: CAIRGDRQETQYF

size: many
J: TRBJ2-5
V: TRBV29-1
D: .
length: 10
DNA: TGCAGCGCCGAGGAGGAGACCCAGTACTTC
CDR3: CSAEEETQYF

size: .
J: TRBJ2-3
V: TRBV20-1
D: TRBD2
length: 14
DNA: TGCAGTGCTCTAGCGGGAGGCTTCACAGATACGCAGTATTTT
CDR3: CSALAGGFTDTQYF

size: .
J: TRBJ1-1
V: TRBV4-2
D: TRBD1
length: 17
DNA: TGTGCCAGCAGTTCCACAGGGGATAGGCTGATGAACACTGAAGCTTTCTTT
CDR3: CASSSTGDRLMNTEAFF

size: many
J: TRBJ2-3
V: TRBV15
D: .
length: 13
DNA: TGTGCCACCAGCAGAGACTCAACAGATACGCAGTATTTT
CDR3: CATSRDSTDTQYF

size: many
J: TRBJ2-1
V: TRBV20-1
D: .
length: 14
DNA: TGCAGTGCTAGAGGCTCTAGCTCCTACAATGAGCAGTTCTTC
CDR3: CSARGSSSYNEQFF

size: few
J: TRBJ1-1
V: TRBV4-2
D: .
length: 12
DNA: TGTGCCAGCAGCCAAGATATGGAGCCAGCTTTCTTT
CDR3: CASSQDMEPAFF

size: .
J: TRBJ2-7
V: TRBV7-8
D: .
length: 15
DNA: TGTGCCAGCAGCTTAAGTATCGCGGGGCCTTACGAGCAGTACTTC
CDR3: CASSLSIAGPYEQYF

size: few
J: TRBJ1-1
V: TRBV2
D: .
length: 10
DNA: TGTGCCAACCTGAACACTGAAGCTTTCTTT
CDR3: CANLNTEAFF

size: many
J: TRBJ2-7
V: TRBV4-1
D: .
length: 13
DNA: TGCGCCAGCAGCCAAGGGGGTACCGGCGAGCAGTACTTC
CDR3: CASSQGGTGEQYF

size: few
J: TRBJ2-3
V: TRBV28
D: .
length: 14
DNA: TGTGCCAGCAGTTTATTCTCGCGGGCAGATACGCAGTATTTT
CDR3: CASSLFSRADTQYF